Given below is one T cell receptor (beta chain) in context. The sample comes from a study of CD8 T cells in Susac syndrome. CD8+ and CD4+ blood T cells underwent TCR beta sequencing. Matched for age and sex, the controls were healthy donors. Negative isolation yielded CD4+ and CD8+ T cells, and FACS enriched TEMRA cells. V was clipped by 5 bases and J by 7 bases, with 9 bases between them. CDR1 is SGHTA and CDR2 is FQGNSA in the germline V gene. The CDR3 extends over 12 amino acids. The RNA, about 0.45 to 1 ug, was put through reverse transcription using random hexamers. It was immunoSEQ multiplex PCR that amplified TCR beta CDR3 across 54 Vbeta and 13 Jbeta. In TCRdb, the immunoSEQ multiplex PCR reads were re-called with MiXCR into one record per CDR3 protein. Of over 95,000 distinct CDR3 sequences detected, over 90% appear once; the ten largest clones hold around 0.15%.

Sequenced input: CD4+ T cells from PBMCs. This chain uses TRBV7-2 with TRBJ2-1; no firm D call. The source is a human donor in good health. CDR3 in amino acids: CASSRDQNEQFF. The CDR3 DNA is TGTGCCAGCAGCCGCGACCAGAATGAGCAGTTCTTC. The entire variable domain, with the rest obtained from reference TRBV7-2 and TRBJ2-1, is as follows: GAGVSQSPSNKVTEKGKDVELRCDPISGHTALYWYRQSLGQGLEFLIYFQGNSAPDKSGLPSDRFSAERTGGSVSTLTIQRTQQEDSAVYLCASSRDQNEQFFGPGTRLTVL.